This T cell receptor (beta chain) comes out of a study of regulatory T cells in long-lasting Graves disease. Study at large: More than 5 years of antithyroid drugs with positive TSH receptor antibodies defined persistent Graves' disease. Broader study findings: Persistent disease was characterized by preferential usage of TRBV28, TRBJ1-2 and TRBJ2-5. The study found lower TCR diversity in persistent Graves' patients than in newly diagnosed ones.

The CDR3 consists of 13 residues. Looked up from germline, CDR1 is MDHEN and CDR2 is SYDVKM. Between the trimmed V and J ends, which lost 5 bases and 1 base, there was a span of 6 bases. CDR3-region Arm-PCR and iRepertoire HTBI primers produced the TCR beta libraries. TCRdb passed the multiplex PCR reads through MiXCR, listing each CDR3 protein once. The table records fewer than 400,000 distinct CDR3 sequences, about a fifth of them present only once. This clonotype was detected ten times or more. Its antigen is unknown. As to time point: persistent/refractory GD, antithyroid drugs over 5 years with positive TRAb. PBMCs provided the RNA from which the TCR library was made. Graves' disease diagnosis used American Thyroid Association guidelines.

This rearrangement joins TRBV28 to TRBJ1-3; D is perhaps TRBD1 (5 bases). This TCR came from a female donor with Graves disease. This specimen consisted of peripheral blood mononuclear cells (PBMCs), obtained when the disease was refractory, from a patient treated with antithyroid drugs. CDR3: CASSHRSGNTIYF. CDR3 DNA: TGTGCCAGCAGTCACAGGTCTGGAAACACCATATATTTT.